This TCR beta chain is drawn from a study of OX40 agonist ivuxolimab in advanced cancers. For the wider study: Ivuxolimab, which targeted the costimulatory receptor OX40 (CD134), was an agonistic, fully human IgG2 monoclonal antibody. Intravenous ivuxolimab was administered to patients every 2 weeks at six dose levels: 0.01, 0.1, 0.3, 1.5, 3 and 10 mg/kg. Among the roughly 54 dose-escalation patients, about 19 had hepatocellular carcinoma, roughly 15 melanoma, 9 renal cell carcinoma and 9 head and neck cancer. A male proportion of 70% to 90% and a mean age of roughly 55 years, ranging from about 23 to 79, were recorded for the dose-escalation cohort. Patients were allowed to have had prior anti-PD-1, anti-PD-L1 or anti-CTLA-4 therapy, and approximately 40% of the dose-escalation patients had previously received checkpoint inhibitors. Three dose-escalation patients achieved partial responses, one with hepatocellular carcinoma and two with cutaneous melanoma. The point of sequencing TCRbeta in the periphery was to test whether ivuxolimab changed TCR sequence diversity and drove clonal T-cell expansion. The monotherapy dose-escalation portion (N = 52 patients) of the phase I ivuxolimab trial is reported in the paper.

Patients with autoimmune disease history or receiving systemic immunosuppression were excluded from the trial. Peripheral blood for TCR sequencing was collected from all dose cohorts at baseline, on cycle 4 day 1, and on cycle 7 day 1. The samples were taken from a phase I, first-in-human, multicenter, open-label dose-escalation trial of ivuxolimab. Adults with locally advanced or metastatic melanoma, renal cell, hepatocellular, or head and neck squamous cell carcinoma were enrolled in the trial. CD4+ and CD8+ T cells were sorted separately from peripheral blood before TCR sequencing. Genomic DNA was extracted from sorted cells for sequencing of the TCRbeta CDR3 region. The immunoSEQ Assay was used to sequence the TCRbeta CDR3 regions. The table was pulled from immuneACCESS by TCRdb, which kept in-frame rearrangements only. Such tables lose some clones; where checked, under half of the loss comes from unresolved V genes, and the rest has no known cause. This sample holds about 89,000 clones; roughly 90% were observed only once. The ten largest clonotypes hold 0.71% of the sample.

What the study reported, not specific to this receptor: Clonal expansion of both CD4+ and CD8+ blood T cells was observed from baseline to week 6 at doses 0.1 to 3.0 mg/kg. After ivuxolimab, CD8+ T cells had more expanded clones than CD4+ T cells on average. Which antigens the clonally expanded peripheral T cells were specific for was not determined. Low levels of normalized T-cell clonal expansion were also seen in some patients who did not respond. In the 0.1-3.0 mg/kg groups, partial responders had among the lowest normalized peripheral clonal expansion, particularly in CD8+ T cells.

V sheds 7 bases and J sheds 0 bases, leaving 13 bases between their ends. There are 15 amino acids in the CDR3, from cysteine to phenylalanine inclusive. Only the CDR3 region is kept as DNA, spanning 45 bases read in frame from base 1. From the germline V gene, CDR1 is MDHEN and CDR2 is SYDVKM. In its sample, this clone was seen once. Its antigen remains undetermined. Per-base qualities were not stored, and no clone one base away is much larger. The starting material was CD4+ or CD8+ T cells sorted from blood, obtained in a trial of the OX40 agonist ivuxolimab. The receptor's source is an adult with an advanced solid tumor such as melanoma, head and neck, liver or kidney cancer. The chain links TRBV28 with TRBJ2-1, with TRBD1 tentatively as D gene (6 bases match). CDR3 loop: CASTLDSLSYNEQFF. The DNA sequence is TGTGCCAGCACCTTGGACAGCCTCTCCTACAATGAGCAGTTCTTC.